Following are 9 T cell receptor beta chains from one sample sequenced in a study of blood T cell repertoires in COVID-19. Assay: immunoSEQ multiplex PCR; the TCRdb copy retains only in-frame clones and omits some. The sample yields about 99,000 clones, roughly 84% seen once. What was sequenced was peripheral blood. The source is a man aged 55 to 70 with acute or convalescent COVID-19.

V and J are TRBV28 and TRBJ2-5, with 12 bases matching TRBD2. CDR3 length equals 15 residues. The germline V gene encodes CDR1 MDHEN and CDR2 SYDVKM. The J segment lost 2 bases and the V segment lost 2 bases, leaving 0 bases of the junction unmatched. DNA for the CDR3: TGTGCCAGCAGTTTACTAGCGGGAGGGCAAGAGACCCAGTACTTC. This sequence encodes CASSLLAGGQETQYF.

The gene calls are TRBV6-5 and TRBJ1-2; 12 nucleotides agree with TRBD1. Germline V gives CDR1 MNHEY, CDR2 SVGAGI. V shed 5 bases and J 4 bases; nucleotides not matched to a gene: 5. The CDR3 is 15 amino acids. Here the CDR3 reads CASSRDRGRGYGYTF. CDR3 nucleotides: TGTGCCAGCAGTAGGGACAGGGGGCGCGGCTATGGCTACACCTTC.

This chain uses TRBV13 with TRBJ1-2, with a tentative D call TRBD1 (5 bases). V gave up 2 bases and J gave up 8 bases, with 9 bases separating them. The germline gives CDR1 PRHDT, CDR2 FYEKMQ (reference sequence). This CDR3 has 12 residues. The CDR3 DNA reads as TGTGCCAGCAGCTTACAGGGAGGAGGCTACACCTTC. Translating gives CASSLQGGGYTF. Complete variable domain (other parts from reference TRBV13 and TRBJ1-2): AAGVIQSPRHLIKEKRETATLKCYPIPRHDTVYWYQQGPGQDPQFLISFYEKMQSDKGSIPDRFSAQQFSDYHSELNMSSLELGDSALYFCASSLQGGGYTFGSGTRLTVV.

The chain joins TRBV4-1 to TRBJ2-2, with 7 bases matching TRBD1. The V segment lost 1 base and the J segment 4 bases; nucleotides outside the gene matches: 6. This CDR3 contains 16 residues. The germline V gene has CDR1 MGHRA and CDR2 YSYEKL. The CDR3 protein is CASSQARGRVTGELFF. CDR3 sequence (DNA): TGCGCCAGCAGCCAAGCGAGGGGGCGCGTCACCGGGGAGCTGTTTTTT.

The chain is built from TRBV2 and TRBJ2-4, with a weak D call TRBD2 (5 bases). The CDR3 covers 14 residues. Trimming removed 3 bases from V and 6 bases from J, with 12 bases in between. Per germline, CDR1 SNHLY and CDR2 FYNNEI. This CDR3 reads CASSESVARNIQYF. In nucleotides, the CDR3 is TGTGCCAGCAGTGAGTCGGTAGCGAGAAACATTCAGTACTTC.

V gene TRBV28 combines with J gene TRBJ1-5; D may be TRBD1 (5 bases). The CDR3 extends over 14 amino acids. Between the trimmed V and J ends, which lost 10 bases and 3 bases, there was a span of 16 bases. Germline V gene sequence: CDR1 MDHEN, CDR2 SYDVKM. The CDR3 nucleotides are TGTGCCACCAAACAGCCTGGGGCCAATCAGCCCCAGCATTTT. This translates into CATKQPGANQPQHF.

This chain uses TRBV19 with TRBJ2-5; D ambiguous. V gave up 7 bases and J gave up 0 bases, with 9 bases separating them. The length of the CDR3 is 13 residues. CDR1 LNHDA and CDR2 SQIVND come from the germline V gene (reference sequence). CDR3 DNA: TGTGCCAGTAAGCAGCGCCACCAAGAGACCCAGTACTTC. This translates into CASKQRHQETQYF.

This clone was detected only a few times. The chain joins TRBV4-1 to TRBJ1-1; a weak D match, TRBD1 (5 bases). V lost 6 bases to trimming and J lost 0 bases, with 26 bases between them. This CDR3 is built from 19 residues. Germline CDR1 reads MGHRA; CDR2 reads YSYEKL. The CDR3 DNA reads TGCGCCAGCAGTCCAAGCACAGGCAGGAGCTTCATTCTGAACACTGAAGCTTTCTTT. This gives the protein CASSPSTGRSFILNTEAFF.

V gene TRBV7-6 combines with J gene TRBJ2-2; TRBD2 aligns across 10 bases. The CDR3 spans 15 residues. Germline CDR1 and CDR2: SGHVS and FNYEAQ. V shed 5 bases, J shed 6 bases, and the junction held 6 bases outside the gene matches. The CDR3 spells CASSQTSGWSGELFF. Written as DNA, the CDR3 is TGTGCCAGCAGCCAGACTAGCGGGTGGTCCGGGGAGCTGTTTTTT.